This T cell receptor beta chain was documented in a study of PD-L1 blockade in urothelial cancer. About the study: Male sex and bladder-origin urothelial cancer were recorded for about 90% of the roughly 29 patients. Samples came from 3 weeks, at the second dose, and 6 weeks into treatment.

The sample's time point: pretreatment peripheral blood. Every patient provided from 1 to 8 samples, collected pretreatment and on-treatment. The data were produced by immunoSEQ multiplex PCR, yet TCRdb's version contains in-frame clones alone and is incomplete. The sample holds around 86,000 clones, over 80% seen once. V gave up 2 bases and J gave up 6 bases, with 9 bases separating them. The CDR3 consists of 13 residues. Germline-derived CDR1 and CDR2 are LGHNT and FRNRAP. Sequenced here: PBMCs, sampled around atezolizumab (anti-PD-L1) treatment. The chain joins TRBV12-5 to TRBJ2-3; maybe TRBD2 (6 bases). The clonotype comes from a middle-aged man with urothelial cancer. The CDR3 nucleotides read TGTGCTAGTGGTTTGCGGGGGATTGATACGCAGTATTTT. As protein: CASGLRGIDTQYF. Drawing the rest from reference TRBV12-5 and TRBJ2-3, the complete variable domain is DARVTQTPRHKVTEMGQEVTMRCQPILGHNTVFWYRQTMMQGLELLAYFRNRAPLDDSGMPKDRFSAEMPDATLATLKIQPSEPRDSAVYFCASGLRGIDTQYFGPGTRLTVL.